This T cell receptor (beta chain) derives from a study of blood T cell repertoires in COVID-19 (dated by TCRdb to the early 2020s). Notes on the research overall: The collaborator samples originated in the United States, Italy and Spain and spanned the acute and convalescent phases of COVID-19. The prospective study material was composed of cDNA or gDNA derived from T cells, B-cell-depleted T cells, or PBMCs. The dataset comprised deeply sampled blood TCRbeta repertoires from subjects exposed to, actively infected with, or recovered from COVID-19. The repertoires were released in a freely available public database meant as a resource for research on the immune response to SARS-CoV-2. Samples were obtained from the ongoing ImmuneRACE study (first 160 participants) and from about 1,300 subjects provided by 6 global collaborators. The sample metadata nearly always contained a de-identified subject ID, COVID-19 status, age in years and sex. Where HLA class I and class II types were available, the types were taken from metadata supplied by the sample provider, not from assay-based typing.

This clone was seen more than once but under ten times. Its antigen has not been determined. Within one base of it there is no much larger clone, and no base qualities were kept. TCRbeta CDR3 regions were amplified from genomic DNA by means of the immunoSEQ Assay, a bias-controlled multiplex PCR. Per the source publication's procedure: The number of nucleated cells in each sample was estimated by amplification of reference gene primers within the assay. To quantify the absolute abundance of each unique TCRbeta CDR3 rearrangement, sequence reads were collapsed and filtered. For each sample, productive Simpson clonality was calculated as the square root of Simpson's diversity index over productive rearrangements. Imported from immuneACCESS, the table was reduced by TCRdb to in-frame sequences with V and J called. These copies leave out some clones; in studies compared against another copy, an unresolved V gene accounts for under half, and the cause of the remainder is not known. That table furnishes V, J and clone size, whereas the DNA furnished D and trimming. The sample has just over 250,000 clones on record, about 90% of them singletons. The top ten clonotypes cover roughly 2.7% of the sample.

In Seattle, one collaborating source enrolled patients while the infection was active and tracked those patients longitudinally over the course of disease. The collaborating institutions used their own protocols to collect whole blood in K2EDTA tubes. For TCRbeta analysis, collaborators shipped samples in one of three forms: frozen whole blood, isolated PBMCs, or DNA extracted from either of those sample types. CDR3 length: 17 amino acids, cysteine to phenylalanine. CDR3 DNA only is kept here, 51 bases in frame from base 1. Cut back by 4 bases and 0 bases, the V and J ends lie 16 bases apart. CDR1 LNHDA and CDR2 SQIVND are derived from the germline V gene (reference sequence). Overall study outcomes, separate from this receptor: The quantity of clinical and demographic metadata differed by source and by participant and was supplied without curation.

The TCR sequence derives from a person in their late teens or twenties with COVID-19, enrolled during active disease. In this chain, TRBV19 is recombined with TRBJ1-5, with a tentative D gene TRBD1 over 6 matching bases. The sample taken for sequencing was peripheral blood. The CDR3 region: CASSTRQAAYSNQPQHF. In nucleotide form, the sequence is TGTGCCAGTAGTACCAGACAGGCCGCATATAGCAATCAGCCCCAGCATTTT.